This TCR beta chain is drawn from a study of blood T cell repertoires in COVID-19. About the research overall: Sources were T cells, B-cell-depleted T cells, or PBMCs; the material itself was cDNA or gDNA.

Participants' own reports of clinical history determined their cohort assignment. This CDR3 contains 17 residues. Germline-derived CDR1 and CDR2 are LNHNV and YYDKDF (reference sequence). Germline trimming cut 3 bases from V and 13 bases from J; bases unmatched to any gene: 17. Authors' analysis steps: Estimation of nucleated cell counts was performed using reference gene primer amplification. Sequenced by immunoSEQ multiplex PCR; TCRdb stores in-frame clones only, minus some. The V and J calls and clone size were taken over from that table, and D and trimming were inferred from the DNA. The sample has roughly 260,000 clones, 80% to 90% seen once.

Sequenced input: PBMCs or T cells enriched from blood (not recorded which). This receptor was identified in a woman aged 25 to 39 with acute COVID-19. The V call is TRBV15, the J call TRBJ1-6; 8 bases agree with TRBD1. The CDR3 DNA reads TGTGCCACCAGCAGTATACGGGCGACAGGGGCCCTGAATCCCCTCCACTTT. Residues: CATSSIRATGALNPLHF.